This TCR beta chain was observed in a study of early T cells in non-severe SARS-CoV-2 infection. TCRdb ran MiXCR on the 5' RACE reads and lists one entry per CDR3 protein. The data contain around 30,000 distinct CDR3 sequences, 5.7% of them singletons. Trimming took off 8 bases at V and 4 bases at J, with 10 bases between the two ends. This CDR3 is 12 amino acids long. Germline V gene lookup returns CDR1 SEHNR and CDR2 FQNEAQ (reference sequence). The source of this sequence is an adult who was a healthcare worker with PCR-confirmed SARS-CoV-2 infection or an uninfected control (not recorded which). The sample taken for sequencing was whole blood. V usage is TRBV7-9 and J usage is TRBJ2-3; D call uncertain. This chain's CDR3 is CASCSTADTQYF. The CDR3 region has the DNA TGTGCCAGCTGTAGCACCGCAGATACGCAGTATTTT. Full variable domain (missing parts from reference TRBV7-9 and TRBJ2-3): DTGVSQNPRHKITKRGQNVTFRCDPISEHNRLYWYRQTLGQGPEFLTYFQNEAQLEKSRLLSDRFSAERPKGSFSTLEIQRTEQGDSAMYLCASCSTADTQYFGPGTRLTVL.